This TCR beta chain comes out of a study of T cell responses to AZD1222 COVID-19 vaccine. To note about this clone: Its antigen is as yet unknown.

Method: immunoSEQ multiplex PCR; TCRdb's copy keeps in-frame clones and lacks some. This table holds 130,000 or so clones, over 90% found once. From germline, CDR1 is SNHLY and CDR2 FYNNEI. V lost 8 bases and J lost 6; bases outside the gene matches: 5. The CDR3 totals 13 residues. Study-wide points: Donors skewed white British and female; clonal diversity was possibly underestimated. Dominant at 160-218 and 743-854, vaccine-associated CD4 TCRs also spanned spike. Spike-specific TCR breadth and depth went up after people got two AZD1222 doses. Repertoire sampling occurred only after the peak T cell response.

Sequenced material: peripheral blood, taken on day 0 of AZD1222 vaccination. This TCR was recovered from an adult in good health. The rearrangement links TRBV2 to TRBJ2-1; 9 bases match TRBD2. CDR3 DNA: TGTGCCAGCTGCTGGACTAGCGTCAATGAGCAGTTCTTC. Protein: CASCWTSVNEQFF.